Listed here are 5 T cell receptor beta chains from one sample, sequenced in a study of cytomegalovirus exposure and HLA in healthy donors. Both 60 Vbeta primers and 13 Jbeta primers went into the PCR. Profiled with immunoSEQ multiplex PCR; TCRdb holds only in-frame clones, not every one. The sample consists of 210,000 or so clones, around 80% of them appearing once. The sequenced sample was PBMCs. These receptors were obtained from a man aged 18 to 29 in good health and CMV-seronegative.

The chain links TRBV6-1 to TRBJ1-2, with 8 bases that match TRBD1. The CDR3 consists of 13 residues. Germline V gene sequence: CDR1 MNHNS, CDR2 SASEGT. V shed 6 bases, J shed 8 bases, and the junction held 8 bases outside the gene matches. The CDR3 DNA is TGTGCCAGCAGATTCCGACAGGGGCGGGGCTACACCTTC. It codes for CASRFRQGRGYTF.

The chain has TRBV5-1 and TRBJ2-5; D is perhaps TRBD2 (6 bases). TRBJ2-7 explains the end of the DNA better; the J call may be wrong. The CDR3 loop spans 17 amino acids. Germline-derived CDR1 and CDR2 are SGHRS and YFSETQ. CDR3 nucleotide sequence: TGCGCCAGCAGCTTGGCCTTGCGGGGCACCCTAGGGTACGAGCAGTACTTC. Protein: CASSLALRGTLGYEQYF.

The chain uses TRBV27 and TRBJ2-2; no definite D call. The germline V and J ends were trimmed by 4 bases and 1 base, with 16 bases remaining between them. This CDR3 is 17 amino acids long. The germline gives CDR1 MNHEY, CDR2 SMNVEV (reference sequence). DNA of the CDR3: TGTGCCAGCAGTTCCCCTCGACTCCGCAAGAACACCGGGGAGCTGTTTTTT. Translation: CASSSPRLRKNTGELFF.

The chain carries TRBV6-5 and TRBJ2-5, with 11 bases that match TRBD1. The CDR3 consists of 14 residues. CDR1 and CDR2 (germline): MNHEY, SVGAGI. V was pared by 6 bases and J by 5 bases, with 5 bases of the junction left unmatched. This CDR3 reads CASSTDRGQETQYF. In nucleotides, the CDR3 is TGTGCCAGCAGCACGGACAGGGGGCAGGAGACCCAGTACTTC.

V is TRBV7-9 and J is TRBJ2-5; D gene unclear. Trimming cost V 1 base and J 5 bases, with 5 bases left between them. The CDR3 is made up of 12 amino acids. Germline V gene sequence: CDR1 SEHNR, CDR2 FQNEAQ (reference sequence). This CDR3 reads CASSLGAETQYF. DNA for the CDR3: TGTGCCAGCAGCTTAGGCGCTGAGACCCAGTACTTC.